These 26 T cell receptor beta chains were sequenced from one sample in a study of cytomegalovirus exposure and HLA in healthy donors. Data came from immunoSEQ multiplex PCR; TCRdb stores just in-frame clones and leaves some out. The repertoire holds around 140,000 clones, with about 91% as singletons. Source material: PBMCs. These receptors came from a woman under 30 in good health and CMV-seronegative.

This clone was detected ten times or more. The V and J genes are TRBV25-1 and TRBJ2-7, with TRBD1 matching 8 bases. The junction had 11 bases not matched to a gene; V was cut back by 3 bases and J by 7 bases. This CDR3 is built from 15 residues. The V gene's germline CDR1 is MGHDK and CDR2 SYGVNS. DNA of the CDR3: TGTGCCAGCAGTGAGGACAGACAGGGGAGGAGGGAGCAGTACTTC. Residues: CASSEDRQGRREQYF.

This chain joins TRBV5-6 and TRBJ2-4; perhaps TRBD1 as D (5 bases). Germline assignment: CDR1 SGHDT and CDR2 YYEEEE. CDR3 size: 12 residues. Trimming removed 2 bases from V and 7 bases from J, with 7 bases in between. Here the CDR3 DNA reads TGTGCCAGCAGCTTACGACAGAACATTCAGTACTTC. Its translation: CASSLRQNIQYF.

CDR3 loop: CASTWTSNHSGELFF. The DNA for the CDR3 is TGTGCCAGCACCTGGACTAGTAATCATTCGGGGGAGCTGTTTTTT. This chain connects TRBV27 to TRBJ2-2, with 7 bases matching TRBD2. The V segment lost 7 bases and the J segment 8 bases; nucleotides outside the gene matches: 13. In germline, CDR1 is MNHEY, CDR2 SMNVEV (reference sequence). The CDR3 runs 15 residues.

The chain joins TRBV18 to TRBJ1-1, with D possibly TRBD1 on 5 matching bases. The germline gives CDR1 KGHSH, CDR2 LQKENI. The germline V and J ends were trimmed by 6 bases and 4 bases, with 18 bases remaining between them. The CDR3 runs to 15 residues. CDR3 in amino acids: CASSPSGSGSTEAFF. CDR3 coding DNA: TGTGCCAGCTCGCCATCAGGGTCAGGGTCCACTGAAGCTTTCTTT.

This clone was found a few times. This chain links TRBV19 with TRBJ2-7; the match to TRBD1 covers 10 bases. This CDR3 has 15 amino acids. From germline, CDR1 is LNHDA and CDR2 SQIVND (reference sequence). V gave up 4 bases and J gave up 1 base; unmatched junction bases: 4. As DNA, the CDR3 is TGTGCCAGTAGTACCGGGACAGGGGTGTCCTACGAGCAGTACTTC. Protein product: CASSTGTGVSYEQYF.

This clone ranks as medium-sized. The rearrangement links TRBV2 to TRBJ1-2; D not resolved. The CDR3 has 12 residues. V was shortened by 4 bases and J by 2 bases, with 5 bases between the two germline ends. Germline V gene data show CDR1 as SNHLY and CDR2 as FYNNEI. Here the CDR3 reads CASSGRNYGYTF. The CDR3 DNA sequence: TGTGCCAGCAGTGGGCGGAACTATGGCTACACCTTC.

The rearrangement links TRBV28 to TRBJ2-3; perhaps TRBD2 as D (7 bases). The CDR3 covers 15 residues. Trimming stripped 5 bases from V and 5 bases from J, with 17 bases between. Germline lookup yields CDR1 MDHEN and CDR2 SYDVKM. The CDR3 sequence is CASSDGGPSRDTQYF. The CDR3 DNA reads TGTGCCAGCAGTGACGGGGGGCCCTCACGAGATACGCAGTATTTT.

The chain couples TRBV10-3 to TRBJ2-7, with 12 bases matching TRBD2. The CDR3 extends over 14 amino acids. V shed 4 bases and J 2 bases; nucleotides not matched to a gene: 0. Germline V gene lookup returns CDR1 ENHRY and CDR2 SYGVKD. CDR3 bases: TGTGCCATCAGTGCTAGCGGGGGGGCCTACGAGCAGTACTTC. This sequence encodes CAISASGGAYEQYF.

This chain connects TRBV27 to TRBJ1-5, with D possibly being TRBD1 (6 bases). The CDR3 has 16 residues. Trimming removed 7 bases at V and 0 bases at J, with 16 bases between. CDR1 and CDR2 from the germline V gene are MNHEY and SMNVEV (reference sequence). CDR3: CASKGVRANSNQPQHF. The CDR3 DNA sequence: TGTGCCAGCAAGGGGGTAAGGGCTAATAGCAATCAGCCCCAGCATTTT.

The V call is TRBV11-2, the J call TRBJ1-2; D might be TRBD1 (6 bases). From germline, CDR1 is SGHAT and CDR2 FQNNGV. Trimming took 5 bases from V and 3 from J, leaving 16 bases between them. The CDR3 consists of 15 residues. The CDR3 loop is CASSHPQGIDYGYTF. The CDR3, as DNA: TGTGCCAGCAGCCACCCCCAGGGGATCGACTATGGCTACACCTTC.

This clone was observed once. V is TRBV27 and J is TRBJ2-7, with 8 bases aligning to TRBD2. CDR1 is MNHEY and CDR2 is SMNVEV in the germline V gene (reference sequence). The CDR3 runs to 15 residues. Germline trimming cut 7 bases from V and 3 bases from J; bases unmatched to any gene: 11. CDR3 sequence: CASTQRGGGFYEQYF. CDR3 sequence (DNA): TGTGCCAGCACCCAAAGGGGCGGGGGGTTCTACGAGCAGTACTTC.

This clone was picked up one time. This sequence joins TRBV16 and TRBJ2-6; D gene ambiguous. Per germline, CDR1 KGHSY and CDR2 FQNENV. Deletions cut 1 base from V and 2 bases from J, with 6 bases between. This CDR3 spans 15 amino acids. The CDR3 reads CASSQFQTGANVLTF. CDR3 DNA: TGTGCCAGCAGCCAATTTCAAACTGGGGCCAACGTCCTGACTTTC.

The chain employs TRBV10-2 and TRBJ2-1, with TRBD2 as a possible D gene (7 bases). CDR3 length equals 13 residues. The germline CDR1 and CDR2 sequences are WSHSY and SAAADI. Trimming cost V 10 bases and J 6 bases, with 16 bases left between them. Written as DNA, the CDR3 is TGCGCCATAGCGAGGGGGGGTGTCAATGAGCAGTTCTTC. It is translated as CAIARGGVNEQFF.

The V gene is TRBV10-3, the J gene TRBJ1-2; the D gene is possibly TRBD1 (6 bases). The CDR3 has 14 residues. The ends were cut back, 3 bases at V and 5 bases at J, with 13 bases in the middle. Germline loops: CDR1 ENHRY, CDR2 SYGVKD. CDR3 coding DNA: TGTGCCATCAGTGAAACCACAGGGCTTTATGGCTACACCTTC. Its protein product is CAISETTGLYGYTF.

This clone was counted a single time. The chain links TRBV19 to TRBJ2-1; perhaps TRBD2 as D (7 bases). Trimming removed 3 bases from V and 6 bases from J, with 18 bases in between. This CDR3 comprises 16 residues. The V gene's germline CDR1 is LNHDA and CDR2 SQIVND (reference sequence). The CDR3: CASSMKGGGGGNEQFF. The DNA of the CDR3 is TGTGCCAGTAGTATGAAAGGGGGAGGGGGTGGCAATGAGCAGTTCTTC.

V is TRBV5-1 and J is TRBJ1-4, with 7 bases matching TRBD1. Germline-derived CDR1 and CDR2 are SGHRS and YFSETQ. The CDR3 consists of 16 residues. With 1 base clipped from V and 5 bases from J, the junction kept 8 bases outside the gene matches. The CDR3 coding sequence is TGCGCCAGCAGCTTGAGGTCGACAGGGAGGAATGAAAAACTGTTTTTT. Protein: CASSLRSTGRNEKLFF.

The gene calls are TRBV9 and TRBJ1-1, with D perhaps TRBD1 (5 bases). The length of the CDR3 is 12 residues. Trimming pared 2 bases from V and 7 bases from J, leaving 9 bases between. Germline V gene lookup returns CDR1 SGDLS and CDR2 YYNGEE. CDR3 nucleotides: TGTGCCAGCAGCGTTGTCGACAGTGAAGCTTTCTTT. Amino acids: CASSVVDSEAFF. Drawing the rest from reference TRBV9 and TRBJ1-1, the complete variable domain is DSGVTQTPKHLITATGQRVTLRCSPRSGDLSVYWYQQSLDQGLQFLIQYYNGEERAKGNILERFSAQQFPDLHSELNLSSLELGDSALYFCASSVVDSEAFFGQGTRLTVV.

The J gene is TRBJ2-3, the V gene TRBV5-1, with TRBD1 identical over 9 bases. The J segment lost 3 bases and the V segment lost 7 bases, leaving 6 bases of the junction unmatched. This CDR3 contains 14 residues. Germline CDR1 is SGHRS and CDR2 is YFSETQ. CDR3 DNA sequence: TGCGCCAGCCGGGACAGGGCTTCGACAGATACGCAGTATTTT. It encodes CASRDRASTDTQYF.

The J gene is TRBJ2-3, the V gene TRBV7-6, with 9 bases identical to TRBD1. This CDR3 has 17 amino acids. Trimming took 5 bases from V and 0 from J; bases not matched to a gene: 9. The germline V gene encodes CDR1 SGHVS and CDR2 FNYEAQ. CDR3 in DNA: TGTGCCAGCAGCCGTGGAGGACAGGGGACTAGCACAGATACGCAGTATTTT. Its translation is CASSRGGQGTSTDTQYF. The variable domain in full, completed from reference TRBV7-6 and TRBJ2-3, reads GAGVSQSPRYKVTKRGQDVALRCDPISGHVSLYWYRQALGQGPEFLTYFNYEAQQDKSGLPNDRFSAERPEGSISTLTIQRTEQRDSAMYRCASSRGGQGTSTDTQYFGPGTRLTVL.

This chain links TRBV4-1 with TRBJ2-7; 10 positions agree with TRBD2. Germline CDR1 MGHRA, CDR2 YSYEKL. V shed 4 bases and J 3 bases; nucleotides not matched to a gene: 9. The CDR3 has 16 amino acids. CDR3 region: CASSPISGGPYYEQYF. The CDR3 coding sequence is TGCGCCAGCAGCCCGATTAGCGGGGGGCCCTACTACGAGCAGTACTTC.

This sequence joins TRBV5-4 and TRBJ2-2; 7 nucleotides match TRBD2. V shed 3 bases and J 5 bases; nucleotides not matched to a gene: 7. CDR1 and CDR2 (germline): SGHNT, YYREEE (reference sequence). The CDR3 contains 15 residues. The CDR3 protein is CASSSRGVGTGELFF. The CDR3, as DNA: TGTGCCAGCAGCTCCCGGGGGGTTGGGACCGGGGAGCTGTTTTTT.

The V gene is TRBV6-1, the J gene TRBJ2-1, with 8 bases matching TRBD2. CDR3 length equals 12 residues. Germline CDR1 and CDR2: MNHNS and SASEGT. Unmatched junction bases numbered 0, after V lost 2 bases and J lost 9 bases. The CDR3 reads CASSESGGEQFF. The CDR3 nucleotides are TGTGCCAGCAGTGAAAGCGGGGGTGAGCAGTTCTTC.

The chain is built from TRBV6-1 and TRBJ2-3; 8 nucleotides match TRBD2. Looked up from germline, CDR1 is MNHNS and CDR2 is SASEGT. V trimming: 8 bases; J trimming: 2 bases; junction bases outside the gene matches: 9. The CDR3 has 15 residues. This chain's CDR3 is CASSLAGGDTDTQYF. The CDR3 region has the DNA TGTGCCAGCTCTCTCGCGGGGGGCGACACAGATACGCAGTATTTT.

This rearrangement joins TRBV27 to TRBJ2-7, with 8 bases that match TRBD1. In germline, CDR1 is MNHEY, CDR2 SMNVEV (reference sequence). The CDR3 contains 14 residues. Losses at the gene ends were 2 bases for V and 7 bases for J; bases not matched to a gene: 7. This chain's CDR3 is CASSLGQGAREQYF. DNA of the CDR3: TGTGCCAGCAGTTTAGGGCAGGGGGCGCGGGAGCAGTACTTC.

The V gene is TRBV6-1, the J gene TRBJ2-7; 7 bases are shared with TRBD1. After removal of 6 bases from V and 3 bases from J, the junction contained 8 bases not matched to a gene. The CDR3 contains 14 residues. Germline loops: CDR1 MNHNS, CDR2 SASEGT. The CDR3 coding sequence is TGTGCCAGCAGCCCTACCGGGACAGACTACGAGCAGTACTTC. Protein: CASSPTGTDYEQYF.

J is TRBJ1-5 and V is TRBV11-2; TRBD1 is a possible D gene (6 bases). Trimming cost V 3 bases and J 4 bases, with 7 bases left between them. Germline V gene sequence: CDR1 SGHAT, CDR2 FQNNGV. There are 13 residues in the CDR3. For the CDR3, the DNA is TGTGCCAGCAGCTTCCAGGGGAATCAGCCCCAGCATTTT. As protein: CASSFQGNQPQHF.